Below are 29 T cell receptor beta chains sequenced from a single sample in a study of human T cells and chemical hapten exposure. MiXCR was run by TCRdb on the RACE reads, yielding one entry per CDR3 protein. The profile shows tens of thousands of distinct CDR3 sequences, around 12% of them singletons. Time point given: pre-sensitization, week 0. Regarding treatment: therapeutic diphenylcyclopropenone sensitization with weekly scalp DPC. The sequencing here drew on whole blood, taken in connection with sensitization to the hapten diphenylcyclopropenone (DPC). These receptors were collected from a woman aged 25 to 39 with alopecia areata. Some clones in this sample may be carry-over from other donors' samples.

This clonotype was detected only a few times. The chain joins TRBV6-2 or TRBV6-3 to TRBJ2-7, with D unclear. The germline CDR1 and CDR2 sequences are MNHEY and SVGEGT. Trimming cost V 7 bases and J 6 bases, with 13 bases left between them. The CDR3 spans 12 residues. The CDR3 is CASTQGSGEQYF. The DNA for the CDR3 is TGTGCCAGCACCCAAGGGTCAGGCGAGCAGTACTTC.

This clonotype was seen many times. The rearrangement uses TRBV30 and TRBJ2-5; 11 nucleotides match TRBD2. Trimming took 3 bases from V and 2 from J; bases not matched to a gene: 11. The CDR3 runs to 17 residues. From germline, CDR1 is GTSNPN and CDR2 SVGIG (reference sequence). CDR3 sequence reads: CAWRGLAVGKHQETQYF. Here the CDR3 DNA reads TGTGCCTGGAGGGGACTAGCGGTAGGAAAGCATCAAGAGACCCAGTACTTC.

The chain carries TRBV7-6 and TRBJ2-3, with 13 bases identical to TRBD2. This CDR3 has 15 amino acids. The germline gives CDR1 SGHVS, CDR2 FNYEAQ. V was pared by 4 bases and J by 3 bases, with 1 base of the junction left unmatched. In nucleotides, the CDR3 is TGTGCCAGCAGCTGGGGACTAGCGGGAACAGATACGCAGTATTTT. Translation: CASSWGLAGTDTQYF.

Many counts were recorded for this clonotype. The chain couples TRBV18 to TRBJ1-1, with 7 positions matching TRBD1. V gave up 1 base and J gave up 7 bases; unmatched junction bases: 6. The CDR3 runs 14 residues. Germline V CDR1 and CDR2: KGHSH, LQKENI. CDR3 sequence: CASSPRARDSEAFF. CDR3 bases: TGTGCCAGCTCACCACGGGCCCGGGACAGTGAAGCTTTCTTT.

This clonotype was detected a few times. The V call is TRBV29-1, the J call TRBJ2-7, with TRBD1 as a possible D gene (6 bases). This CDR3 spans 13 amino acids. Trimming stripped 4 bases from V and 5 bases from J, with 15 bases between. Germline loops: CDR1 SQVTM, CDR2 ANQGSEA. CDR3 residues: CSVGSGQGNEQYF. CDR3 coding DNA: TGCAGCGTTGGCTCAGGGCAGGGGAACGAGCAGTACTTC.

The chain employs TRBV20-1 and TRBJ2-7, with D perhaps matching TRBD2 (6 bases). Trimming stripped 3 bases from V and 5 bases from J, with 14 bases between. Germline V gene data show CDR1 as DFQATT and CDR2 as SNEGSKA (reference sequence). The CDR3 consists of 13 residues. The CDR3 sequence: CSASGTVLDEQYF. The CDR3 nucleotides read TGCAGTGCTAGCGGGACTGTCTTGGACGAGCAGTACTTC.

In this sample, this clonotype is medium-sized (0.01 to 0.1%). This chain joins TRBV20-1 and TRBJ1-1; 7 positions match TRBD1. This CDR3 contains 12 residues. From germline, CDR1 is DFQATT and CDR2 SNEGSKA (reference sequence). After removal of 8 bases from V and 6 bases from J, the junction contained 9 bases not matched to a gene. The CDR3 sequence: CSLPGQGAEAFF. DNA of the CDR3: TGCAGTCTCCCGGGTCAGGGGGCTGAAGCTTTCTTT.

This clonotype was seen more than once but under ten times. The J gene is TRBJ2-7, the V gene TRBV7-2; 8 bases line up with TRBD2. CDR1 and CDR2 (germline): SGHTA, FQGNSA. The CDR3 covers 14 residues. The V gene end was trimmed by 5 bases and the J gene end by 3 bases; junction bases not matched to a gene: 6. The CDR3 is CASSQSGSDYEQYF. As DNA, the CDR3 is TGTGCCAGCAGCCAAAGCGGGAGTGACTACGAGCAGTACTTC. The full variable domain, its missing parts supplied by reference TRBV7-2 and TRBJ2-7, is GAGVSQSPSNKVTEKGKDVELRCDPISGHTALYWYRQSLGQGLEFLIYFQGNSAPDKSGLPSDRFSAERTGGSVSTLTIQRTQQEDSAVYLCASSQSGSDYEQYFGPGTRLTVT.

This clonotype was seen many times. This chain uses TRBV9 with TRBJ2-7; a possible D gene is TRBD2 (5 bases). CDR1 SGDLS and CDR2 YYNGEE come from the germline V gene. The CDR3 contains 13 residues. V dropped 4 bases and J dropped 3 bases, with 11 bases sitting between them. This chain's CDR3 is CASSPYEGYEQYF. As DNA, the CDR3 is TGTGCCAGCAGCCCCTACGAGGGCTACGAGCAGTACTTC.

This clonotype was picked up many times. The V gene is TRBV20-1, the J gene TRBJ1-5; D gene ambiguous. The CDR3 runs to 12 residues. Trimming removed 3 bases at V and 3 bases at J, with 6 bases between. Germline lookup yields CDR1 DFQATT and CDR2 SNEGSKA (reference sequence). In DNA, the CDR3 is TGCAGTGCTAGTGGAGACAATCAGCCCCAGCATTTT. Its protein product is CSASGDNQPQHF.

This clonotype was observed a handful of times. This chain connects TRBV12-3 or TRBV12-4 to TRBJ2-5, with TRBD1 as a possible D gene (6 bases). Trimming removed 5 bases at V and 5 bases at J, with 9 bases between. There are 12 residues in the CDR3. This CDR3 is CASSLRGETQYF. CDR3 DNA: TGTGCCAGCAGTCTGAGGGGGGAGACCCAGTACTTC.

This clonotype was picked up many times. A read error may explain this, as a much larger clone is one base away. This sequence joins TRBV5-5 and TRBJ1-1; D remains ambiguous. CDR3 length equals 17 residues. Germline V gene data show CDR1 as SGHKS and CDR2 as YYEKEE (reference sequence). V dropped 4 bases and J dropped 1 base, with 20 bases sitting between them. The CDR3 nucleotides read TGTGCCAGCAGCACCAGGAGTAGGTGGCCGGGGAACACTGAAGCTTTCTTT. Protein sequence: CASSTRSRWPGNTEAFF.

This rearrangement joins TRBV7-8 to TRBJ1-2; D not certain. CDR3 size: 15 residues. The V gene's germline CDR1 is SGHVS and CDR2 FQNEAQ. V was pared by 0 bases and J by 2 bases, with 10 bases between. In nucleotides, the CDR3 is TGTGCCAGCAGCTTAGCGCCAGGATCAAACTATGGCTACACCTTC. Amino acid sequence: CASSLAPGSNYGYTF.

This clonotype was counted ten times or more. The chain carries TRBV4-1 and TRBJ2-7, with D perhaps matching TRBD2 (5 bases). The CDR3 is 13 amino acids. Germline V CDR1 and CDR2: MGHRA, YSYEKL. Trimming stripped 1 base from V and 2 bases from J, with 6 bases between. The chain's CDR3 is CASSQVSAYEQYF. CDR3 DNA: TGCGCCAGCAGCCAAGTTAGCGCCTACGAGCAGTACTTC.

This chain connects TRBV7-2 to TRBJ2-2, with D perhaps matching TRBD1 (5 bases). Germline V CDR1 and CDR2: SGHTA, FQGNSA. Trimming pared 3 bases from V and 0 bases from J, leaving 8 bases between. The CDR3 totals 15 residues. The DNA of the CDR3 is TGTGCCAGCAGCTTTCAGGGCCCGAACACCGGGGAGCTGTTTTTT. It yields the protein CASSFQGPNTGELFF.

This clonotype has more than one count but fewer than ten. V is TRBV18 and J is TRBJ1-1; D call uncertain. V was cut by 6 bases and J by 4 bases, with 12 bases left in between. This CDR3 has 13 residues. CDR1 is KGHSH, CDR2 LQKENI, per germline. The CDR3 protein is CASSQMRGTEAFF. Here the CDR3 DNA reads TGTGCCAGCTCCCAGATGAGAGGCACTGAAGCTTTCTTT.

This clonotype was counted many times. The J gene is TRBJ1-5, the V gene TRBV20-1; the D gene is possibly TRBD1 (6 bases). Germline CDR1 DFQATT, CDR2 SNEGSKA (reference sequence). The length of the CDR3 is 17 residues. Trimming removed 1 base from V and 0 bases from J, with 16 bases in between. The CDR3 loop reads CSARGETGLDSNQPQHF. In nucleotides, the CDR3 is TGCAGTGCTAGAGGCGAAACAGGGTTGGATAGCAATCAGCCCCAGCATTTT.

Ten or more counts support this clonotype. The V and J genes are TRBV10-3 and TRBJ1-1; 7 nucleotides line up with TRBD1. V lost 3 bases to trimming and J lost 4 bases; unmatched junction nucleotides: 5. CDR1 and CDR2 (germline): ENHRY, SYGVKD. There are 14 residues in the CDR3. The DNA of the CDR3 is TGTGCCATCAGTGAAGAGGGGGCGCCCACTGAAGCTTTCTTT. Amino acid sequence: CAISEEGAPTEAFF.

The chain is built from TRBV7-2 and TRBJ2-1, with D perhaps matching TRBD1 (6 bases). The CDR3 spans 15 residues. The germline V gene has CDR1 SGHTA and CDR2 FQGNSA. V was cut by 3 bases and J by 4 bases, with 13 bases left in between. This chain's CDR3 is CASSFRQGNYNEQFF. CDR3 in DNA: TGTGCCAGCAGCTTTCGGCAGGGGAATTACAATGAGCAGTTCTTC.

This clonotype came up a few times. The CDR3 loop reads CASSMMESYGYTF. The CDR3 DNA follows: TGTGCCAGTAGTATGATGGAAAGCTATGGCTACACCTTC. The V gene is TRBV19, the J gene TRBJ1-2, with D hard to call. The CDR3 is 13 residues long. The V gene's germline CDR1 is LNHDA and CDR2 SQIVND (reference sequence). V was trimmed by 3 bases and J by 4 bases, leaving 9 bases between them. Looking up the rest from reference TRBV19 and TRBJ1-2 gives the full variable domain: DGGITQSPKYLFRKEGQNVTLSCEQNLNHDAMYWYRQDPGQGLRLIYYSQIVNDFQKGDIAEGYSVSREKKESFPLTVTSAQKNPTAFYLCASSMMESYGYTFGSGTRLTVV.

The rearrangement uses TRBV9 and TRBJ2-7; D might be TRBD1 (5 bases). V gave up 0 bases and J gave up 2 bases, with 15 bases separating them. This CDR3 region has 16 residues. From germline, CDR1 is SGDLS and CDR2 YYNGEE. CDR3 nucleotides: TGTGCCAGCAGCGTAGAGGACCGCCAGGGCCCCTACGAGCAGTACTTC. It specifies CASSVEDRQGPYEQYF.

The chain recombines TRBV6-2 or TRBV6-3 with TRBJ2-4; no clear D. CDR3 length equals 11 residues. Germline V lookup: CDR1 MNHEY, CDR2 SVGEGT. V lost 4 bases, J lost 10 bases, and 8 bases lay in between. The CDR3 DNA is TGTGCCAGCAGTTCCTACGGGATTCAGTACTTC. Its protein is CASSSYGIQYF.

This chain links TRBV5-5 with TRBJ2-1, with D unclear. CDR3 length: 14 residues. Germline loops: CDR1 SGHKS, CDR2 YYEKEE (reference sequence). V was cut by 0 bases and J by 0 bases, with 4 bases left in between. The CDR3 bases are TGTGCCAGCAGCTTGGCTGGCTCCTACAATGAGCAGTTCTTC. Encoded protein: CASSLAGSYNEQFF.

This clonotype appeared many times. This chain connects TRBV29-1 to TRBJ2-3; perhaps TRBD2 as D (5 bases). The V end lost 2 bases, the J end lost 6 bases, and 15 bases lay between the germline ends. The CDR3 extends over 14 amino acids. Looked up from germline, CDR1 is SQVTM and CDR2 is ANQGSEA. As DNA, the CDR3 is TGCAGCGTTGAAATCCCGGGGAAGACGGATACGCAGTATTTT. Translation: CSVEIPGKTDTQYF.

This clonotype was detected only a few times. V usage is TRBV19 and J usage is TRBJ2-2; maybe TRBD2 (6 bases). The CDR3 is 18 residues long. CDR1 is LNHDA, CDR2 SQIVND, per germline (reference sequence). V dropped 5 bases and J dropped 0 bases, with 19 bases sitting between them. Written as DNA, the CDR3 is TGTGCCAGTAGTCGGCGGGGTCGACACCAAACGAACACCGGGGAGCTGTTTTTT. It is translated as CASSRRGRHQTNTGELFF.

DNA of the CDR3: TGCAGTGCTCTGGAGACTAGCGGGAAAAATGAGCAGTTCTTC. Translated, it gives CSALETSGKNEQFF. The V gene is TRBV20-1, the J gene TRBJ2-1; 11 nucleotides match TRBD2. J was trimmed by 7 bases and V by 5 bases; bases with no gene match: 7. The CDR3 loop spans 14 amino acids. CDR1 and CDR2 (germline): DFQATT, SNEGSKA (reference sequence).

This clonotype was seen many times. V and J are TRBV29-1 and TRBJ2-3; 12 positions match TRBD2. Trimming cost V 3 bases and J 3 bases; bases outside gene matches: 10. The CDR3 has 17 residues. Per the germline V gene, CDR1 is SQVTM and CDR2 is ANQGSEA. CDR3 DNA: TGCAGCGTTGATGAGCTAGCGGGAGGGCGGTCGACAGATACGCAGTATTTT. Translation gives CSVDELAGGRSTDTQYF.

This clonotype was observed a handful of times. V and J are TRBV4-3 and TRBJ1-2; 7 bases are a match to TRBD1. From germline, CDR1 is LGHNA and CDR2 YSLEER. The CDR3 extends over 15 amino acids. With 5 bases clipped from V and 7 bases from J, the junction kept 13 bases outside the gene matches. CDR3 DNA: TGCGCCAGCAGCGTCCCCCGACAGGGTTTATGTGGCTACACCTTC. This translates into CASSVPRQGLCGYTF.

The CDR3 sequence is CASSFGDTRYTIYF. CDR3 coding DNA: TGTGCCAGCAGTTTTGGGGACACGCGATACACCATATATTTT. The rearrangement links TRBV28 to TRBJ1-3; D may be TRBD1 (6 bases). V was cut by 3 bases and J by 8 bases, with 14 bases left in between. Per germline, CDR1 MDHEN and CDR2 SYDVKM. CDR3 length equals 14 residues.